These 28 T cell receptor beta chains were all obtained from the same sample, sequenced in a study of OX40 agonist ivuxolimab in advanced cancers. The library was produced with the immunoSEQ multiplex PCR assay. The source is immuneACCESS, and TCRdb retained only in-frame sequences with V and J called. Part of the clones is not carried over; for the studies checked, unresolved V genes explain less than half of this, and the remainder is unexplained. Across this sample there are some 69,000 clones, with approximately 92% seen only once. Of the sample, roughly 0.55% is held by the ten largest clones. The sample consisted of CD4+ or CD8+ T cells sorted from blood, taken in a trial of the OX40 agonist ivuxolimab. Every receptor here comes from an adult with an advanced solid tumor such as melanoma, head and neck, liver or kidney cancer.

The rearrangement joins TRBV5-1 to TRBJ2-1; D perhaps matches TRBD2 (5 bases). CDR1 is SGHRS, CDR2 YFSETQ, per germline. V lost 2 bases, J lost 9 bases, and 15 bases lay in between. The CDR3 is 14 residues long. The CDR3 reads CASSLSVSGGEQFF. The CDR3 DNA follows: TGCGCCAGCAGCTTATCCGTAAGCGGTGGTGAGCAGTTCTTC.

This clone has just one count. In DNA, the CDR3 is TGTGCCAGCAGTTACCAAGGGGGACTCTACGAGCAGTACTTC. This translates into CASSYQGGLYEQYF. The rearrangement uses TRBV6-6 and TRBJ2-7; D may be TRBD1 or TRBD2 (6 bases each). The CDR3 loop spans 14 amino acids. V was trimmed by 2 bases and J by 3 bases, leaving 11 bases between them. CDR1 MNHNY and CDR2 SVGAGI come from the germline V gene (reference sequence).

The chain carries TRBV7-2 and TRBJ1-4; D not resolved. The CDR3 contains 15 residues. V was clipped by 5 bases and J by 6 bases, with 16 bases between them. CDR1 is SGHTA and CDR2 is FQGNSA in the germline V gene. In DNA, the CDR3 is TGTGCCAGCAGCCCCCGGACTTATAAGGATGAAAAACTGTTTTTT. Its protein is CASSPRTYKDEKLFF.

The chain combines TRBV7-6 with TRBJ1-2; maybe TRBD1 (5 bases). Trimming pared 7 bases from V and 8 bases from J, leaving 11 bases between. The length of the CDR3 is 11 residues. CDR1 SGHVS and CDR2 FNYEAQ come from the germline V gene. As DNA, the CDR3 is TGTGCCAGCACCTCGGGGGGGGGCTACACCTTC. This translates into CASTSGGGYTF.

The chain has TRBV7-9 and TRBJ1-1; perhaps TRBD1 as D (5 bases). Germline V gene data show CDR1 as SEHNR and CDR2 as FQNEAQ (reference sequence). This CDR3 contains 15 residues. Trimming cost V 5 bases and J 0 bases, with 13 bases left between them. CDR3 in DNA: TGTGCCAGCAGCCCATCGGGGCAGATGAACACTGAAGCTTTCTTT. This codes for CASSPSGQMNTEAFF.

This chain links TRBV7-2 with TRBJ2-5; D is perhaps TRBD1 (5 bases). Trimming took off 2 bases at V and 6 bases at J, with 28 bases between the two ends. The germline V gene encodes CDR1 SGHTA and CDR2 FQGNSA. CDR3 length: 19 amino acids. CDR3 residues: CASSLHLPRRGQEKKTQYF. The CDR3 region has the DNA TGTGCCAGCAGCTTACATCTCCCCAGAAGGGGCCAGGAAAAGAAGACCCAGTACTTC.

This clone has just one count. CDR3 sequence (DNA): TGCGCCAGCAGCTTGGGGTACTCCTACGAGCAGTACTTC. This encodes CASSLGYSYEQYF. The chain links TRBV5-1 to TRBJ2-7; D gene unclear. The CDR3 sequence is 13 residues long. The germline V gene has CDR1 SGHRS and CDR2 YFSETQ. Trimming removed 0 bases at V and 0 bases at J, with 4 bases between.

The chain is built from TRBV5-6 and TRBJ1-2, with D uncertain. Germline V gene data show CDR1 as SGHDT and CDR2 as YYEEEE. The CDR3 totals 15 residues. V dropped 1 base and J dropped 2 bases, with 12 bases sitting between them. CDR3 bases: TGTGCCAGCAGCTTGCTCAACAACTTAAACTATGGCTACACCTTC. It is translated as CASSLLNNLNYGYTF.

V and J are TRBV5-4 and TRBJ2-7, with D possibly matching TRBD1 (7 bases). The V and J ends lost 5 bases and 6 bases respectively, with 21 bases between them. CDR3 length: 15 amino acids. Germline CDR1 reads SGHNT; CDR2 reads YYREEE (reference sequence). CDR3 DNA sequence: TGTGCCAGCAGACGCACACAGGGGACTGTGGGCGAGCAGTACTTC. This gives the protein CASRRTQGTVGEQYF.

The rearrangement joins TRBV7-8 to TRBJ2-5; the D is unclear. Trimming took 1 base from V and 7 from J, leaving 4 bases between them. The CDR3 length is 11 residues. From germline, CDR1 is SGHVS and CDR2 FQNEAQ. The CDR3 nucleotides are TGTGCCAGCAGCTTAGGAGGGACCCAGTACTTC. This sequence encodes CASSLGGTQYF.

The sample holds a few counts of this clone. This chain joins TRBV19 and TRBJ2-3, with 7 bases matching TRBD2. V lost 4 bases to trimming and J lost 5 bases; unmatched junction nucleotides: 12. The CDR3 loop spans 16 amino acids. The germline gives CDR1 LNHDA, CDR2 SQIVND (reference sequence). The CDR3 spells CASSNWVAGEEDTQYF. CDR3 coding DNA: TGTGCCAGTAGTAACTGGGTAGCGGGTGAGGAAGATACGCAGTATTTT.

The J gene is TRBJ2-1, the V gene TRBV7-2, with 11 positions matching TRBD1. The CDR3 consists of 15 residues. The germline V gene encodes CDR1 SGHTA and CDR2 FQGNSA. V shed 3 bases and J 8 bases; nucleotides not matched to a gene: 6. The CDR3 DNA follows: TGTGCCAGCAGCTTCCGGGACAGGGGGTTCGATGAGCAGTTCTTC. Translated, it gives CASSFRDRGFDEQFF.

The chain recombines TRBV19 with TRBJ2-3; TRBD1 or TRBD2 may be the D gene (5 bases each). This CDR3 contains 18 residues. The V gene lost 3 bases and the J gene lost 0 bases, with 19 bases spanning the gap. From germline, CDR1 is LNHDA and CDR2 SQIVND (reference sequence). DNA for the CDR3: TGTGCCAGTAGTATGGTCCCCTATGGGGGAACTAGCACAGATACGCAGTATTTT. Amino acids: CASSMVPYGGTSTDTQYF.

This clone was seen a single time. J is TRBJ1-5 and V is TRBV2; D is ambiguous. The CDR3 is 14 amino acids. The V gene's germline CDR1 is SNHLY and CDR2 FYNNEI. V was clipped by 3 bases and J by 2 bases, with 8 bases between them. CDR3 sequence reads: CASSDLWRNQPQHF. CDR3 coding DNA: TGTGCCAGCAGTGATTTGTGGCGCAATCAGCCCCAGCATTTT.

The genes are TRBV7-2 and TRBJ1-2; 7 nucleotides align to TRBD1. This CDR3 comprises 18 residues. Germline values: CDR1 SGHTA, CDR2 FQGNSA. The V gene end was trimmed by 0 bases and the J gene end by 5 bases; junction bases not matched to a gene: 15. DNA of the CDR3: TGTGCCAGCAGCTTAGCGCGGGGAGGGGGCGCCTCAAGGTATGGCTACACCTTC. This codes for CASSLARGGGASRYGYTF. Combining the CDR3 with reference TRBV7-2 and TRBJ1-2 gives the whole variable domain GAGVSQSPSNKVTEKGKDVELRCDPISGHTALYWYRQSLGQGLEFLIYFQGNSAPDKSGLPSDRFSAERTGGSVSTLTIQRTQQEDSAVYLCASSLARGGGASRYGYTFGSGTRLTVV.

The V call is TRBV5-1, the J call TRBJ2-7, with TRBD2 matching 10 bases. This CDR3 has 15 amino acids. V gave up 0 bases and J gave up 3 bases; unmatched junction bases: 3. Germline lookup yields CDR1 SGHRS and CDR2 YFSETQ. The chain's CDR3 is CASSLVTSGIYEQYF. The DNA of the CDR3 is TGCGCCAGCAGCTTGGTTACTAGCGGGATCTACGAGCAGTACTTC. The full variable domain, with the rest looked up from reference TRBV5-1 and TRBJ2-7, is KAGVTQTPRYLIKTRGQQVTLSCSPISGHRSVSWYQQTPGQGLQFLFEYFSETQRNKGNFPGRFSGRQFSNSRSEMNVSTLELGDSALYLCASSLVTSGIYEQYFGPGTRLTVT.

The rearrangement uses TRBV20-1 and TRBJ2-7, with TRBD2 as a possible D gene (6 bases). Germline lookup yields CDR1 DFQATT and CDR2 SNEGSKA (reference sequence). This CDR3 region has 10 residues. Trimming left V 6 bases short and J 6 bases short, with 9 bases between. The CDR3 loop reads CSAVGGEQYF. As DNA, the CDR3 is TGCAGTGCAGTCGGGGGCGAGCAGTACTTC.

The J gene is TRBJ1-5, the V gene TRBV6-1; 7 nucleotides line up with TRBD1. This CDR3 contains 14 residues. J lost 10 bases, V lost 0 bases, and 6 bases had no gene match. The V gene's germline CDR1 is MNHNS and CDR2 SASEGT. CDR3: CASSEARDSLPQHF. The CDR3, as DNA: TGTGCCAGCAGTGAAGCTCGGGACAGCCTCCCCCAGCATTTT.

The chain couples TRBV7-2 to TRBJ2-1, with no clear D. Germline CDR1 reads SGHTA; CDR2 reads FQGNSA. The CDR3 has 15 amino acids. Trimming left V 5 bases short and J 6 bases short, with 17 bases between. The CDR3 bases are TGTGCCAGCAGCATGCAGTCGTTGGCCCTCAATGAGCAGTTCTTC. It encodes CASSMQSLALNEQFF.

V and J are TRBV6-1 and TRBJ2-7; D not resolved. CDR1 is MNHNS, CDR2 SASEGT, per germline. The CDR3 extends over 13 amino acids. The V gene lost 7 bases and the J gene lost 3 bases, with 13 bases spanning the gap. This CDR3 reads CASNPGRLYEQYF. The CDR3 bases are TGTGCCAGCAATCCGGGCCGCCTCTACGAGCAGTACTTC.

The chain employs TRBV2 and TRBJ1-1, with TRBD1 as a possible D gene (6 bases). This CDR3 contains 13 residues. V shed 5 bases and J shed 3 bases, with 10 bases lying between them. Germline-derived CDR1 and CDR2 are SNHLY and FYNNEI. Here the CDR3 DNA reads TGTGCCAGCAGTTCGGACAGTTACACTGAAGCTTTCTTT. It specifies CASSSDSYTEAFF.

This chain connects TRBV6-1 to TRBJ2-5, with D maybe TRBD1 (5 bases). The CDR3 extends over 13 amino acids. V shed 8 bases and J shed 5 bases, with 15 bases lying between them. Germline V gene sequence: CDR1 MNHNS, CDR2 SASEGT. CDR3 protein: CASRVQVPETQYF. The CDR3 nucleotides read TGTGCCAGCCGGGTACAGGTCCCGGAGACCCAGTACTTC.

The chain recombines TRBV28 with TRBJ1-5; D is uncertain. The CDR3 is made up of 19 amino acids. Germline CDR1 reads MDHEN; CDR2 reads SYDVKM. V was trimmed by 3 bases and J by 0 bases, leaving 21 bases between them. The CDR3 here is CASSFFGPGRPHSNQPQHF. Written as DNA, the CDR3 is TGTGCCAGCAGTTTTTTTGGGCCTGGCCGACCTCATAGCAATCAGCCCCAGCATTTT.

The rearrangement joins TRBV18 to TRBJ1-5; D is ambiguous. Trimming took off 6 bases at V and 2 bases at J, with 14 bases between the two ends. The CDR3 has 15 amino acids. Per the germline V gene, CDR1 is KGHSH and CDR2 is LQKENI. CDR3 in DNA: TGTGCCAGCTCCCCTTTATCGGAGGGCAATCAGCCCCAGCATTTT. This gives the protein CASSPLSEGNQPQHF.

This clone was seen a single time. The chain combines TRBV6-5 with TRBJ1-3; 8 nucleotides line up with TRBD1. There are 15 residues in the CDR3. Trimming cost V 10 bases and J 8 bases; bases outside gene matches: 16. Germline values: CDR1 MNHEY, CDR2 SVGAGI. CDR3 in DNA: TGTGCCACCTCGCGCGGACAGGGACGGGGAGACACCATATATTTT. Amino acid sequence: CATSRGQGRGDTIYF.

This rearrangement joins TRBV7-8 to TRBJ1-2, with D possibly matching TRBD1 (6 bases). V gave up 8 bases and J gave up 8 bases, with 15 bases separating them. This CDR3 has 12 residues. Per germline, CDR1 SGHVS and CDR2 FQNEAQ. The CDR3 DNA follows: TGTGCCAGCTCTAGGGGGGGTAGCGGCTACACCTTC. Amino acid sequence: CASSRGGSGYTF.

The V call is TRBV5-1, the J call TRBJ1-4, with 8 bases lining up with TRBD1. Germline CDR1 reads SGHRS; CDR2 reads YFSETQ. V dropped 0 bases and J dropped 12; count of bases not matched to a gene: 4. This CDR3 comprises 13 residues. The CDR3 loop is CASSLDRGRELFF. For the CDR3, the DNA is TGCGCCAGCAGCTTGGACAGGGGGAGAGAACTGTTTTTT. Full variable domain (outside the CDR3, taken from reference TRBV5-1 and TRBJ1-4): KAGVTQTPRYLIKTRGQQVTLSCSPISGHRSVSWYQQTPGQGLQFLFEYFSETQRNKGNFPGRFSGRQFSNSRSEMNVSTLELGDSALYLCASSLDRGRELFFGSGTQLSVL.

The CDR3 loop reads CASSQEGLAGEGDTQYF. In DNA form, the CDR3 reads TGCGCCAGCAGCCAAGAGGGACTAGCGGGAGAGGGAGATACGCAGTATTTT. The V and J genes are TRBV4-1 and TRBJ2-3, with 14 bases lining up with TRBD2. Germline V gene lookup returns CDR1 MGHRA and CDR2 YSYEKL. The J segment lost 5 bases and the V segment lost 0 bases, leaving 4 bases of the junction unmatched. This CDR3 is built from 17 residues.